This T cell receptor (beta chain) was sequenced for a study of blood T cell repertoires in COVID-19. Study-level information: Nucleic acid was either cDNA or gDNA, and it came from T cells, B-cell-depleted T cells, or PBMCs.

The repertoire was sequenced with immunoSEQ multiplex PCR; TCRdb's copy has only in-frame clones and lacks some. The sample carries around 240,000 clones, approximately 83% recorded once. V was trimmed by 5 bases and J by 0 bases, leaving 6 bases between them. The CDR3 extends over 13 amino acids. In germline, CDR1 is SGHDT, CDR2 YYEEEE. The clonotype was recovered from a woman between 25 and 40 years old who had recovered from COVID-19. The J gene is TRBJ1-3, the V gene TRBV5-6; no clear D. Specimen: peripheral blood. CDR3 sequence: CASSSFSGNTIYF. The CDR3 DNA reads TGTGCCAGCAGTTCATTCTCTGGAAACACCATATATTTT.